The present TCR beta chain was sequenced within a study of cytomegalovirus exposure and HLA in healthy donors. Overall study results and limits: The majority of TCR sequences were rare, yet some public TCRs appeared in many donors.

Concerning this clone itself: Antigen unknown.

Losses at the gene ends were 4 bases for V and 2 bases for J; bases not matched to a gene: 5. Germline V gene data show CDR1 as SGHKS and CDR2 as YYEKEE (reference sequence). This CDR3 is built from 14 residues. With 60 Vbeta and 13 Jbeta primers, the PCR was carried out. Sequencing was performed with immunoSEQ multiplex PCR; in TCRdb, only in-frame clones are kept and a portion is missing. In the table there are roughly 200,000 clones, more than 65% of which are singletons. The V gene is TRBV5-5, the J gene TRBJ1-1, with 7 bases identical to TRBD1. The sequenced material came from PBMCs. The sequence was collected from a man aged 50 to 60 in good health and CMV-seronegative. The chain's CDR3 is CASSVGQINTEAFF. CDR3 coding DNA: TGTGCCAGCAGCGTGGGACAGATAAACACTGAAGCTTTCTTT.